Listed here are 10 T cell receptor beta chains from one sample, sequenced in a study of long-term antiretroviral therapy in people with HIV. The assay, immunoSEQ v3.0, was run at survey level. Only in-frame clones appear in the TCRdb table, and some are missing; sequencing was by immunoSEQ multiplex PCR. This table holds tens of thousands of clones, roughly nine tenths found once. Material: unsorted PBMCs, obtained 1.1 years after starting antiretroviral therapy. The receptors originated from a man between 18 and 29 years old with HIV.

The genes are TRBV11-3 and TRBJ2-7, with D perhaps matching TRBD2 (5 bases). This CDR3 spans 13 amino acids. Per germline, CDR1 SGHNT and CDR2 YENEEA. The V and J ends lost 5 bases and 3 bases respectively, with 11 bases between them. The CDR3 sequence is CASSPGTHYEQYF. CDR3 sequence (DNA): TGTGCCAGCAGCCCGGGAACCCACTACGAGCAGTACTTC.

This clone was detected only a few times. The gene calls are TRBV6-1 and TRBJ2-6; D perhaps matches TRBD1 (5 bases). CDR1 is MNHNS and CDR2 is SASEGT in the germline V gene. CDR3 size: 15 residues. Trimming took 6 bases from V and 3 from J, leaving 12 bases between them. The chain's CDR3 is CASSAGIDGANVLTF. The CDR3 region has the DNA TGTGCCAGCAGCGCAGGGATTGATGGGGCCAACGTCCTGACTTTC.

The chain employs TRBV13 and TRBJ2-3; 7 bases match TRBD2. The CDR3 extends over 15 amino acids. J was trimmed by 3 bases and V by 4 bases; bases with no gene match: 7. The V gene's germline CDR1 is PRHDT and CDR2 FYEKMQ (reference sequence). CDR3 loop: CASSSGREVTDTQYF. The CDR3 DNA is TGTGCCAGCAGCTCGGGACGGGAGGTAACAGATACGCAGTATTTT.

The V gene is TRBV14, the J gene TRBJ2-7; TRBD1 is a possible D gene (6 bases). The CDR3 is 14 residues long. The germline V gene encodes CDR1 SGHDN and CDR2 FVKESK. Trimming cost V 1 base and J 3 bases, with 10 bases left between them. CDR3 in DNA: TGTGCCAGCAGCCAAGTTGAGGGGGACTACGAGCAGTACTTC. This encodes CASSQVEGDYEQYF.

V usage is TRBV5-1 and J usage is TRBJ2-3, with D perhaps matching TRBD2 (5 bases). This CDR3 has 13 amino acids. Germline V gene lookup returns CDR1 SGHRS and CDR2 YFSETQ. Trimming removed 4 bases from V and 6 bases from J, with 12 bases in between. The CDR3 DNA follows: TGCGCCAGCAGCGGGAGCAATATCGATACGCAGTATTTT. This codes for CASSGSNIDTQYF.

The gene calls are TRBV19 and TRBJ1-5; perhaps TRBD1 as D (5 bases). The germline CDR1 and CDR2 sequences are LNHDA and SQIVND (reference sequence). The V end lost 6 bases, the J end lost 3 bases, and 9 bases lay between the germline ends. The CDR3 covers 13 residues. The DNA of the CDR3 is TGTGCCAGTAGCCCAGGGTTCAATCAGCCCCAGCATTTT. Translated: CASSPGFNQPQHF.

J is TRBJ1-5 and V is TRBV6-6; unclear D gene. The V end lost 6 bases, the J end lost 0 bases, and 15 bases lay between the germline ends. Germline V gene data show CDR1 as MNHNY and CDR2 as SVGAGI (reference sequence). CDR3 length equals 16 residues. The CDR3 coding sequence is TGTGCCAGCAGCATTGGACGGAGCTATAGCAATCAGCCCCAGCATTTT. This gives the protein CASSIGRSYSNQPQHF.

The V and J genes are TRBV10-1 and TRBJ2-1; the match to TRBD2 covers 8 bases. This CDR3 has 14 residues. Germline V gene lookup returns CDR1 WNHNN and CDR2 SYGVQD (reference sequence). Trimming at V came to 3 bases and at J to 7 bases, leaving 5 bases not matched to a gene. The CDR3, as DNA: TGCGCCAGCAGTGATGGGCGGGGGGCTAATGAGCAGTTCTTC. Protein product: CASSDGRGANEQFF.

This clone was observed a single time. Mismatch with germline at one junction end may stem from a read error. Other DNA sequences in the sample encode the same CDR3. V is TRBV27 and J is TRBJ2-5; TRBD2 is a possible D gene (6 bases). CDR1 is MNHEY, CDR2 SMNVEV, per germline (reference sequence). This CDR3 contains 14 residues. The CDR3 loop is CASSFNGRGETQYF. CDR3 DNA sequence: TGTGCTAGCAGTTTCAACGGGAGAGGGGAGACCCAGTACTTC.

CDR3 nucleotide sequence: TGTGCCAGCAGCTCGGACGGCGCGGGGCAGTATTTT. Protein product: CASSSDGAGQYF. The chain carries TRBV27 and TRBJ2-3, with D perhaps matching TRBD2 (5 bases). There are 12 residues in the CDR3. V was cut by 6 bases and J by 11 bases, with 15 bases left in between. Germline CDR1 reads MNHEY; CDR2 reads SMNVEV (reference sequence).